This T cell receptor beta chain was captured by sequencing in a study of cytomegalovirus exposure and HLA in healthy donors. General study findings and limits: A later analysis showed that HLA-associated TCR beta chains had undergone more clonal expansion than equally common others. Apart from CMV serostatus, no immune exposure information was available.

This clone has only one observation. Antigen unknown. Distinct nucleotide sequences in the sample also encode this CDR3. In germline, CDR1 is MNHEY, CDR2 SVGAGI. Trimming stripped 2 bases from V and 2 bases from J, with 8 bases between. CDR3 size: 14 residues. The PCR had 60 Vbeta and 13 Jbeta primers. Only in-frame clones appear in the TCRdb table, and some are missing; sequencing was by immunoSEQ multiplex PCR. Of about 110,000 clones in the sample, 82% were seen once. The TCR originated in a young man in good health and CMV-seropositive. The sequencing sample was made of PBMCs. The V and J genes are TRBV6-5 and TRBJ2-3, with D possibly being TRBD1 (6 bases). CDR3 region: CASSYAGDTDTQYF. The CDR3 DNA sequence: TGTGCCAGCAGTTACGCAGGGGACACAGATACGCAGTATTTT.